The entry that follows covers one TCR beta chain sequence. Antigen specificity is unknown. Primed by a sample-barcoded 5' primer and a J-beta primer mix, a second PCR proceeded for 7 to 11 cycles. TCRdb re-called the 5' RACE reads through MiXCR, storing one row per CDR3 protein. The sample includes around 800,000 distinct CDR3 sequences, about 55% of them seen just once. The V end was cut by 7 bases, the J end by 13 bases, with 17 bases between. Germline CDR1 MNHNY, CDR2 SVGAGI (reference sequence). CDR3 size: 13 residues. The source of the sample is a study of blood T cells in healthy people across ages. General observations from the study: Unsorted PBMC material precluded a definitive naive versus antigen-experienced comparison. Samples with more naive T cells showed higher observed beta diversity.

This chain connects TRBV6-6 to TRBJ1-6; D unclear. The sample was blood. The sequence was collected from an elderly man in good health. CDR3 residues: CASTYGPPYPLHF. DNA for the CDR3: TGTGCCAGCACCTACGGACCGCCGTATCCCCTCCACTTT.